A few counts support the clone carrying this T cell receptor beta chain. Its antigen is not known. V was trimmed by 3 bases and J by 11 bases, leaving 35 bases between them. The length of the CDR3 is 19 residues. Germline V gene lookup returns CDR1 DFQATT and CDR2 SNEGSKA (reference sequence). This specimen belongs to a study of neurological immune-mediated disorders. Study details: Multiple sclerosis patients numbered around 35, of whom about 31 were relapsing-remitting and 3 secondary progressive. General study findings and limits: Falling below healthy controls, multiple sclerosis showed the least TCR clonal expansion, while HTLV-1-associated myelopathy showed the most.

A 10-nucleotide random UMI tagged transcripts in template-switch 5'RACE cDNA synthesis. One entry per CDR3 protein, called by TCRdb with MiXCR from the 5' RACE reads. The sample yields some 60,000 distinct CDR3 sequences, less than 6% seen once. The unsorted libraries originated from 2 million PBMCs that had been stored at -80 C. The sample comprised PBMCs. The chain links TRBV20-1 to TRBJ1-5; weak D call: TRBD1 (5 bases). The receptor's source is a woman aged 45-65 years with multiple sclerosis. The CDR3 sequence: CSASENLGPGGVLRGTQHF. CDR3 coding DNA: TGCAGTGCTAGCGAAAACCTGGGCCCTGGGGGAGTTTTACGAGGGACCCAGCATTTT.